Following are 18 T cell receptor beta chains from one sample sequenced in a study of Graves' ophthalmopathy and Graves' hyperthyroidism. The authors amplified TCR beta CDR3 regions, and they did so from RNA transcripts for repertoire sequencing. First-round RT-PCR with HTBI primers preceded a second-round multiplex PCR. TCRdb re-derived calls from the multiplex PCR reads in MiXCR, one entry per CDR3 protein. There are a few hundred thousand distinct CDR3 sequences in the sample; about 16% occur only once, and approximately 7% lies in the top ten. The material sequenced was peripheral blood. Source of these receptors: a woman under 30 with stable Graves' hyperthyroidism.

This clonotype has a handful of counts. The chain joins TRBV14 to TRBJ1-2, with TRBD1 matching over 9 bases. J was trimmed by 6 bases and V by 4 bases; bases with no gene match: 9. Germline CDR1 SGHDN, CDR2 FVKESK. The CDR3 has 15 residues. The CDR3 loop reads CASSRTGASRDGYTF. The CDR3 DNA reads as TGTGCCAGCAGCCGGACAGGGGCGTCCAGAGATGGCTACACCTTC.

This clonotype came up many times. This chain joins TRBV7-2 and TRBJ1-1; D not resolved. Germline V gene sequence: CDR1 SGHTA, CDR2 FQGNSA. This CDR3 has 13 residues. Trimming removed 4 bases from V and 4 bases from J, with 10 bases in between. The CDR3, as DNA: TGTGCCAGCAGCTATACAGTGGGCACTGAAGCTTTCTTT. Its protein product is CASSYTVGTEAFF. Full variable domain (outside the CDR3, taken from reference TRBV7-2 and TRBJ1-1): GAGVSQSPSNKVTEKGKDVELRCDPISGHTALYWYRQSLGQGLEFLIYFQGNSAPDKSGLPSDRFSAERTGGSVSTLTIQRTQQEDSAVYLCASSYTVGTEAFFGQGTRLTVV.

The J gene is TRBJ2-7, the V gene TRBV11-3; weak D call: TRBD2 (5 bases). Trimming removed 4 bases at V and 0 bases at J, with 10 bases between. Germline CDR1 reads SGHNT; CDR2 reads YENEEA. This CDR3 region has 14 residues. The CDR3 spells CASSSLGSSYEQYF. The CDR3 DNA reads TGTGCCAGCAGCTCATTGGGGAGCTCCTACGAGCAGTACTTC.

In its sample, this clonotype was seen many times. This chain links TRBV10-1 with TRBJ2-7; D is ambiguous. CDR1 and CDR2 (germline): WNHNN, SYGVQD (reference sequence). V gave up 0 bases and J gave up 5 bases, with 8 bases separating them. The CDR3 has 13 residues. The CDR3 region has the DNA TGCGCCAGCAGTGAGTCGAGTCTCCACGAGCAGTACTTC. Amino acid sequence: CASSESSLHEQYF.

This clonotype was recorded many times. The chain employs TRBV19 and TRBJ1-2, with D possibly TRBD1 on 5 matching bases. The germline CDR1 and CDR2 sequences are LNHDA and SQIVND (reference sequence). V shed 5 bases and J shed 4 bases, with 11 bases lying between them. The CDR3 runs 13 residues. In DNA form, the CDR3 reads TGTGCCAGTAGTTCCCAGACAGTCTATGGCTACACCTTC. This translates into CASSSQTVYGYTF.

This clonotype was observed at least ten times. The chain carries TRBV9 and TRBJ1-1; perhaps TRBD1 as D (5 bases). The V gene lost 0 bases and the J gene lost 4 bases, with 13 bases spanning the gap. The V gene's germline CDR1 is SGDLS and CDR2 YYNGEE. This CDR3 spans 15 amino acids. CDR3 in amino acids: CASSVVGGGPTEAFF. The CDR3 region has the DNA TGTGCCAGCAGCGTAGTGGGGGGGGGTCCCACTGAAGCTTTCTTT.

The chain links TRBV20-1 to TRBJ2-5, with D possibly matching TRBD1 (6 bases). Trimming left V 4 bases short and J 3 bases short, with 12 bases between. The V gene's germline CDR1 is DFQATT and CDR2 SNEGSKA (reference sequence). The CDR3 is 13 amino acids. This chain's CDR3 is CSAIDRLKETQYF. CDR3 nucleotide sequence: TGCAGTGCTATCGACAGGTTGAAAGAGACCCAGTACTTC.

There are many counts of this clonotype. The chain employs TRBV19 and TRBJ1-2; unclear D gene. Germline V gives CDR1 LNHDA, CDR2 SQIVND (reference sequence). The CDR3 has 15 residues. Deletions cut 6 bases from V and 0 bases from J, with 14 bases between. In DNA, the CDR3 is TGTGCCAGTAGCCCGGTGGCGGTTACTAACTATGGCTACACCTTC. Translated, it gives CASSPVAVTNYGYTF.

J is TRBJ2-7 and V is TRBV5-4; D not resolved. Per the germline V gene, CDR1 is SGHNT and CDR2 is YYREEE (reference sequence). The CDR3 length is 15 residues. V lost 4 bases and J lost 2, with 16 bases in between. The chain's CDR3 is CASSPSGGPAYEQYF. Here the CDR3 DNA reads TGTGCCAGCAGCCCGTCCGGCGGACCGGCCTACGAGCAGTACTTC. The variable domain in full, with the rest retrieved from reference TRBV5-4 and TRBJ2-7, is ETGVTQSPTHLIKTRGQQVTLRCSSQSGHNTVSWYQQALGQGPQFIFQYYREEENGRGNFPPRFSGLQFPNYSSELNVNALELDDSALYLCASSPSGGPAYEQYFGPGTRLTVT.

This clonotype was seen ten or more times. V is TRBV6-5 and J is TRBJ1-1; the D is unclear. V was trimmed by 11 bases and J by 1 base, leaving 8 bases between them. The length of the CDR3 is 11 residues. Germline CDR1 reads MNHEY; CDR2 reads SVGAGI. CDR3: CAAATNTEAFF. Here the CDR3 DNA reads TGTGCCGCCGCGACGAACACTGAAGCTTTCTTT.

The sample holds a few counts of this clonotype. The rearrangement links TRBV7-9 to TRBJ1-3; D uncertain. The CDR3 length is 13 residues. Germline CDR1 is SEHNR and CDR2 is FQNEAQ (reference sequence). V lost 5 bases and J lost 0, with 5 bases in between. CDR3 DNA: TGTGCCAGCAGCCGAGCCTCTGGAAACACCATATATTTT. This sequence encodes CASSRASGNTIYF.

Ten or more counts support this clonotype. The chain carries TRBV6-2 or TRBV6-3 and TRBJ2-7, with D perhaps matching TRBD1 (5 bases). V was cut by 8 bases and J by 3 bases, with 14 bases left in between. CDR3 length equals 13 residues. Germline CDR1 is MNHEY and CDR2 is SVGEGT. CDR3: CASASRALYEQYF. In DNA form, the CDR3 reads TGTGCCAGCGCCAGCAGGGCCCTCTACGAGCAGTACTTC.

This clonotype has a count of ten or more. The V and J genes are TRBV27 and TRBJ1-2; D call uncertain. With 6 bases removed from V and 4 bases from J, the gap between germline ends came to 15 bases. From germline, CDR1 is MNHEY and CDR2 SMNVEV (reference sequence). The CDR3 covers 14 residues. CDR3 sequence (DNA): TGTGCCAGCAGCCGGACGGTAAAGTCCTATGGCTACACCTTC. It specifies CASSRTVKSYGYTF.

This clonotype appeared many times. The chain joins TRBV12-3 or TRBV12-4 to TRBJ2-5, with 14 bases fitting TRBD2. V was pared by 6 bases and J by 1 base, with 4 bases of the junction left unmatched. The CDR3 totals 16 residues. CDR3 region: CASSLTSGGVQETQYF. Here the CDR3 DNA reads TGTGCCAGCAGCCTGACTAGCGGGGGGGTCCAAGAGACCCAGTACTTC.

This clonotype was observed at least ten times. The gene calls are TRBV10-3 and TRBJ1-2; D remains unclear. Trimming took 4 bases from V and 3 from J, leaving 12 bases between them. The germline V gene has CDR1 ENHRY and CDR2 SYGVKD. CDR3 length equals 14 residues. The CDR3 DNA sequence: TGTGCCATCAGTGTGTCGGATGATTACTATGGCTACACCTTC. Translation gives CAISVSDDYYGYTF.

The sample holds a few counts of this clonotype. J is TRBJ2-7 and V is TRBV4-2; 11 bases align to TRBD1. The J segment lost 3 bases and the V segment lost 4 bases, leaving 5 bases of the junction unmatched. The CDR3 spans 15 residues. From germline, CDR1 is LGHNA and CDR2 YNFKEQ. The CDR3 reads CASSRGQGADYEQYF. CDR3 coding DNA: TGTGCCAGCAGCCGAGGACAGGGGGCTGACTACGAGCAGTACTTC.

There are many counts of this clonotype. V usage is TRBV12-3 or TRBV12-4 and J usage is TRBJ1-1; D gene ambiguous. Trimming left V 5 bases short and J 4 bases short, with 14 bases between. This CDR3 has 14 residues. The CDR3, as DNA: TGTGCCAGCAGTCTCATGATAGGGAGCACTGAAGCTTTCTTT. It is translated as CASSLMIGSTEAFF.

This clonotype was seen ten or more times. J is TRBJ1-1 and V is TRBV6-5; TRBD1 is a possible D gene (5 bases). Trimming pared 0 bases from V and 1 base from J, leaving 15 bases between. Per the germline V gene, CDR1 is MNHEY and CDR2 is SVGAGI. The CDR3 has 17 amino acids. CDR3 in DNA: TGTGCCAGCAGTTACTCTCGTCTATGGGGGTCGAACACTGAAGCTTTCTTT. It yields the protein CASSYSRLWGSNTEAFF.